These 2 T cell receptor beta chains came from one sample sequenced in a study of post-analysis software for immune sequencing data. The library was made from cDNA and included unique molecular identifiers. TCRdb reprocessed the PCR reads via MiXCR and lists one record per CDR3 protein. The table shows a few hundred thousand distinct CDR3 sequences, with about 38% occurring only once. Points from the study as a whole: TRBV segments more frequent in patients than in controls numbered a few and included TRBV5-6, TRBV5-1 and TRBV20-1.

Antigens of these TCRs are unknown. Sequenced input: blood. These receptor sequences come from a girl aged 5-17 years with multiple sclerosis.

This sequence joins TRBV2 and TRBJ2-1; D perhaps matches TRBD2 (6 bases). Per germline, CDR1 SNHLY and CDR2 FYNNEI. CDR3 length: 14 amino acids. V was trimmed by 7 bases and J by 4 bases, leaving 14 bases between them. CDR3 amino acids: CASIVAELYNEQFF. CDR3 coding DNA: TGTGCCAGCATAGTAGCGGAGCTGTACAATGAGCAGTTCTTC.

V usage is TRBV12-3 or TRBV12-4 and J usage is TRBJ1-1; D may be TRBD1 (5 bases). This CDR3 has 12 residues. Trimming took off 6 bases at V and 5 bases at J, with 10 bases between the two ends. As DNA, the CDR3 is TGTGCCAGCAGGACCTGGGGGACTGAAGCTTTCTTT. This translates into CASRTWGTEAFF.